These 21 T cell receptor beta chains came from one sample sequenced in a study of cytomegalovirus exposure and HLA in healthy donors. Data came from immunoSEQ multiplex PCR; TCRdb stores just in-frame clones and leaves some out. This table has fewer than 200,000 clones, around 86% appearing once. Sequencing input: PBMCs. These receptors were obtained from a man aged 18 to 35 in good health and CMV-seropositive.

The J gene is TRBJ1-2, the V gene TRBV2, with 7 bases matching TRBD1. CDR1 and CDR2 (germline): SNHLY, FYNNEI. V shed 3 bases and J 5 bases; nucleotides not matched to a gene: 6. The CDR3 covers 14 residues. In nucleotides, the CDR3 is TGTGCCAGCAGTGAGGTGCGACAGGGTTATGGCTACACCTTC. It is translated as CASSEVRQGYGYTF.

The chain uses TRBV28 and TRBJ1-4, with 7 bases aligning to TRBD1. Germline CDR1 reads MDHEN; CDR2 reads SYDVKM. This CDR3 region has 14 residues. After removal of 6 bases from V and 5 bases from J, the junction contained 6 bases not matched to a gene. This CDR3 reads CASRRQGLNEKLFF. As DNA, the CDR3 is TGTGCCAGCAGGCGACAGGGTCTGAATGAAAAACTGTTTTTT.

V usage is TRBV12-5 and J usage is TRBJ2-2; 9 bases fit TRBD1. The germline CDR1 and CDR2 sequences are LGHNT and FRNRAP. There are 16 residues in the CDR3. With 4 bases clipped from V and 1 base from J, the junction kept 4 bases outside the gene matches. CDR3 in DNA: TGTGCTAGTGGTTCACGGACAGGGGTGAACACCGGGGAGCTGTTTTTT. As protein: CASGSRTGVNTGELFF.

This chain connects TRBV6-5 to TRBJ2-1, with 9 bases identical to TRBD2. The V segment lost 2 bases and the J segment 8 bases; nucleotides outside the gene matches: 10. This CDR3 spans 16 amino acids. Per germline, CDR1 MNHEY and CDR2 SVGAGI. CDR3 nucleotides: TGTGCCAGCAGTTACCAGCCAGGCGGGGGGGCGGATGAGCAGTTCTTC. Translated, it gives CASSYQPGGGADEQFF.

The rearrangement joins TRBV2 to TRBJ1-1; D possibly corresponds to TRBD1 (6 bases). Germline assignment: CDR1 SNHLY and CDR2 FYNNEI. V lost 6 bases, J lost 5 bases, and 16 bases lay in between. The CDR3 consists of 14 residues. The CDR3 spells CASSPVQGKTEAFF. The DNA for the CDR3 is TGTGCCAGCAGCCCTGTACAGGGAAAAACTGAAGCTTTCTTT.

In DNA, the CDR3 is TGTGCCAGTAGTATCAAACAGGGGCTAAACACTGAAGCTTTCTTT. Its protein is CASSIKQGLNTEAFF. The V and J genes are TRBV19 and TRBJ1-1, with 7 bases identical to TRBD1. Trimming cost V 3 bases and J 2 bases; bases outside gene matches: 6. The CDR3 spans 15 residues. The germline V gene has CDR1 LNHDA and CDR2 SQIVND (reference sequence). Full variable domain (remainder filled in from reference TRBV19 and TRBJ1-1): DGGITQSPKYLFRKEGQNVTLSCEQNLNHDAMYWYRQDPGQGLRLIYYSQIVNDFQKGDIAEGYSVSREKKESFPLTVTSAQKNPTAFYLCASSIKQGLNTEAFFGQGTRLTVV.

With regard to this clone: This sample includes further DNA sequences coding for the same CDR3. The CDR3 bases are TGTGCCAGCAGTCTCGTGGGGGGCGAGCAGTACTTC. Amino acids: CASSLVGGEQYF. The chain employs TRBV27 and TRBJ2-7, with D possibly matching TRBD2 (6 bases). Between the trimmed V and J ends, which lost 5 bases and 6 bases, there was a span of 11 bases. The CDR3 totals 12 residues. Germline assignment: CDR1 MNHEY and CDR2 SMNVEV (reference sequence).

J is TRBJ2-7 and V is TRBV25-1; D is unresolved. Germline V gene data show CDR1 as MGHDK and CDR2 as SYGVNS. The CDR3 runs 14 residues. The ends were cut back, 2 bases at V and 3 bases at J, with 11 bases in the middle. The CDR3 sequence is CASSELTAFYEQYF. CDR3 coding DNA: TGTGCCAGCAGTGAACTAACAGCCTTCTACGAGCAGTACTTC.

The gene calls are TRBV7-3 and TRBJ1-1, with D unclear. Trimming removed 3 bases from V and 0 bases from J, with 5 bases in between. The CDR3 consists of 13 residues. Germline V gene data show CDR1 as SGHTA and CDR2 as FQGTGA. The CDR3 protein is CASSFQMNTEAFF. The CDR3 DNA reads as TGTGCCAGCAGCTTTCAAATGAACACTGAAGCTTTCTTT.

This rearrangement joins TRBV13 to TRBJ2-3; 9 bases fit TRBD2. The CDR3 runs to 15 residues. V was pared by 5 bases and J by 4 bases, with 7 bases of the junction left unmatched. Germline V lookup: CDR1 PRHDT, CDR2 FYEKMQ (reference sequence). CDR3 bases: TGTGCCAGCAGCACTCGACTAGCGGAGGCAGATACGCAGTATTTT. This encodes CASSTRLAEADTQYF.

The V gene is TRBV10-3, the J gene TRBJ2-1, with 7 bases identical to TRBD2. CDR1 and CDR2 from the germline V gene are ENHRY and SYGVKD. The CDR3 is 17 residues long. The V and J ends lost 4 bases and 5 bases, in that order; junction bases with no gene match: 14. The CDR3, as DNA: TGTGCCATCAGTGGATTCGGGAGCGGGACGACGCACAATGAGCAGTTCTTC. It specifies CAISGFGSGTTHNEQFF.

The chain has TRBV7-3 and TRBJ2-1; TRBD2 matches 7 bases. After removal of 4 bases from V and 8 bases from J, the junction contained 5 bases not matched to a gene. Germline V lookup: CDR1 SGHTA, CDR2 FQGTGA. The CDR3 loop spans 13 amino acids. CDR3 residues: CASSSPAGDEQFF. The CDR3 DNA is TGTGCCAGCAGCTCCCCCGCGGGGGATGAGCAGTTCTTC.

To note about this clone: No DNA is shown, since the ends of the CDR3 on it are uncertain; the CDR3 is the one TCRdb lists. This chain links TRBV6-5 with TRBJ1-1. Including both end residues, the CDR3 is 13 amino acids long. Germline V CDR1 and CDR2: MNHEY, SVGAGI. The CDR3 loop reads CASSTSVSTEAFF.

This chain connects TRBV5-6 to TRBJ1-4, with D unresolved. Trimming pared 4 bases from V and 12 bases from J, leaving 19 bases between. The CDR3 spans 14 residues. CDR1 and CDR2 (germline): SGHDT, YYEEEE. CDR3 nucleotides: TGTGCCAGCAGCGCGGGCAGCGGGTCGGTGGAACTGTTTTTT. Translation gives CASSAGSGSVELFF.

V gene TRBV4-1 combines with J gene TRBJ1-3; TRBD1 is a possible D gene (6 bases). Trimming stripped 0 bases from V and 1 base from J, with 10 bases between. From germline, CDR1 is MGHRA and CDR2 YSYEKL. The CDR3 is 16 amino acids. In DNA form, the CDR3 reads TGCGCCAGCAGCCAAGATGCGAGGGGGTCTGGAAACACCATATATTTT. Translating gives CASSQDARGSGNTIYF.

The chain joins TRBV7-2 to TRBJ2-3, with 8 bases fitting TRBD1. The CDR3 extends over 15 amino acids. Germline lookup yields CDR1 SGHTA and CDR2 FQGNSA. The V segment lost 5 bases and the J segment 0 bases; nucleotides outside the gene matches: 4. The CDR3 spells CASSLTGASTDTQYF. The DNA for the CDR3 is TGTGCCAGCAGCCTGACAGGGGCCAGCACAGATACGCAGTATTTT.

CDR3 DNA: TGTGCCATCAGTGAGCAGGGGGCAAATGAAAAACTGTTTTTT. Its translation is CAISEQGANEKLFF. The chain recombines TRBV10-3 with TRBJ1-4; 8 bases fit TRBD1. The CDR3 is 14 residues long. V shed 2 bases and J 5 bases; nucleotides not matched to a gene: 1. Looked up from germline, CDR1 is ENHRY and CDR2 is SYGVKD.

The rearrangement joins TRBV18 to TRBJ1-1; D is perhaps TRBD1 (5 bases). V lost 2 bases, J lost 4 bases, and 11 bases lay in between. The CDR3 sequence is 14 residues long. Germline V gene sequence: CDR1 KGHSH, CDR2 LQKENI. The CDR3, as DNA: TGTGCCAGCTCACCATTGCAGGGAGGCACTGAAGCTTTCTTT. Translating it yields CASSPLQGGTEAFF.

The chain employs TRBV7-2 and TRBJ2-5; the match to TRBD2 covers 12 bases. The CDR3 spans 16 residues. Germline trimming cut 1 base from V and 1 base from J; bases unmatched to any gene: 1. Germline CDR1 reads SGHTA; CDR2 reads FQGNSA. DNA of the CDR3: TGTGCCAGCAGCTTAGGACTAGCGGGAGTCCAAGAGACCCAGTACTTC. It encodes CASSLGLAGVQETQYF.

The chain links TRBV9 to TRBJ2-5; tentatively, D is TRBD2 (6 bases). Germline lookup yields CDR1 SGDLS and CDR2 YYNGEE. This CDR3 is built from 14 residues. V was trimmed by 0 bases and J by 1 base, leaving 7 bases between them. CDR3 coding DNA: TGTGCCAGCAGCGTAGCGGGAGTCCAAGAGACCCAGTACTTC. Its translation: CASSVAGVQETQYF.

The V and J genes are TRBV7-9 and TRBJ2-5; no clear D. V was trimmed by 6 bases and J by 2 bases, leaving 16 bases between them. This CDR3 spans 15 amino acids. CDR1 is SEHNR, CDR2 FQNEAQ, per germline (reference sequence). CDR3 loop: CASSSTKANQETQYF. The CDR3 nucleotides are TGTGCCAGCAGTTCGACAAAGGCTAATCAAGAGACCCAGTACTTC.